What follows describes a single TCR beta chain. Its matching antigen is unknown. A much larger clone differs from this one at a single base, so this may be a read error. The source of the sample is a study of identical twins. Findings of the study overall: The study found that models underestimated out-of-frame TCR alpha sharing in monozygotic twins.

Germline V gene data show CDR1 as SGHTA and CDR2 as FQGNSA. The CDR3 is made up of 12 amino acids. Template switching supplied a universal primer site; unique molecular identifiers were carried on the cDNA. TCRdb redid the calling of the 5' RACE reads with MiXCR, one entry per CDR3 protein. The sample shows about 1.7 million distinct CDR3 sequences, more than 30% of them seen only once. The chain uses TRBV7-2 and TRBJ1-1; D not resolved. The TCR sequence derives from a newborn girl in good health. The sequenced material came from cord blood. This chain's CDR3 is CAISFMGAEAFF. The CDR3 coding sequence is TGTGCCATCAGCTTCATGGGAGCTGAAGCTTTCTTT. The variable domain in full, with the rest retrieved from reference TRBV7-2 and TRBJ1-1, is GAGVSQSPSNKVTEKGKDVELRCDPISGHTALYWYRQSLGQGLEFLIYFQGNSAPDKSGLPSDRFSAERTGGSVSTLTIQRTQQEDSAVYLCAISFMGAEAFFGQGTRLTVV.